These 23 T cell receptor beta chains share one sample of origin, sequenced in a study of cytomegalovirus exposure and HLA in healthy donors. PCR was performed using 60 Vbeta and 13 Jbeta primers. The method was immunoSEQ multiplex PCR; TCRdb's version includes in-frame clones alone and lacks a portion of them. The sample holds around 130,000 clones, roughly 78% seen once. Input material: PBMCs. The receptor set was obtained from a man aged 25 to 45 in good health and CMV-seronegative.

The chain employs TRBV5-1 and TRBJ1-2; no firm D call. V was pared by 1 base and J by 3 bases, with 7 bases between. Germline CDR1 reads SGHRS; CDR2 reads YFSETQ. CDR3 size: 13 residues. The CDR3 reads CASSLSDYYGYTF. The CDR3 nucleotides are TGCGCCAGCAGCTTGTCGGACTACTATGGCTACACCTTC.

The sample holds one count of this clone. The CDR3 DNA follows: TGCGCCAGCAGCCAAGATCCCAGACACGCGAACACCGGGGAGCTGTTTTTT. It is translated as CASSQDPRHANTGELFF. The V call is TRBV4-3, the J call TRBJ2-2; D call uncertain. Germline assignment: CDR1 LGHNA and CDR2 YSLEER. The V end was cut by 0 bases, the J end by 0 bases, with 11 bases between. This CDR3 has 17 amino acids.

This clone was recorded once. The CDR3 reads CASSSRDRGFGNQPQHF. As DNA, the CDR3 is TGTGCCAGTAGTAGCCGGGACAGGGGTTTTGGCAATCAGCCCCAGCATTTT. The chain links TRBV19 to TRBJ1-5; 10 bases line up with TRBD1. Germline assignment: CDR1 LNHDA and CDR2 SQIVND (reference sequence). This CDR3 is 17 amino acids long. With V trimmed by 4 bases and J by 2 bases, 8 bases remained unmatched.

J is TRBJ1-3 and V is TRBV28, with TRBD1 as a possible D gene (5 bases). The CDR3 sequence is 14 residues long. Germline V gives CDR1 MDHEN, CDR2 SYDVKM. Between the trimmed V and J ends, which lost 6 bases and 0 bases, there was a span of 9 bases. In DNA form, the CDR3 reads TGTGCCAGCAGACGGGGGGGCTCTGGAAACACCATATATTTT. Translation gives CASRRGGSGNTIYF.

CDR3 sequence reads: CASSFVARYSGNTIYF. The CDR3, as DNA: TGTGCCAGCAGCTTCGTCGCGCGGTACTCTGGAAACACCATATATTTT. The V gene is TRBV11-2, the J gene TRBJ1-3; D unresolved. V was clipped by 3 bases and J by 0 bases, with 12 bases between them. The CDR3 runs to 16 residues. The germline V gene has CDR1 SGHAT and CDR2 FQNNGV.

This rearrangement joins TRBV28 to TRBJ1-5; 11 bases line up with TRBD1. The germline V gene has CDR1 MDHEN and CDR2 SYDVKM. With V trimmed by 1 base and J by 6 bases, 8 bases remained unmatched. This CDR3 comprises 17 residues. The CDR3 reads CASSLLGDRGFFQPQHF. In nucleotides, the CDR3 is TGTGCCAGCAGTTTATTGGGGGACAGGGGGTTTTTTCAGCCCCAGCATTTT. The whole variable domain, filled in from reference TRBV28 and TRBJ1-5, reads DVKVTQSSRYLVKRTGEKVFLECVQDMDHENMFWYRQDPGLGLRLIYFSYDVKMKEKGDIPEGYSVSREKKERFSLILESASTNQTSMYLCASSLLGDRGFFQPQHFGDGTRLSIL.

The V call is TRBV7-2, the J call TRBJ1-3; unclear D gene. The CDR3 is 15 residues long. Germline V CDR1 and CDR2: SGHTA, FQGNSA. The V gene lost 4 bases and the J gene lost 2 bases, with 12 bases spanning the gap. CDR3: CASSSLGVTGNTIYF. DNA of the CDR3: TGTGCCAGCAGCTCCCTCGGGGTTACTGGAAACACCATATATTTT.

The CDR3 DNA follows: TGTGCCAGCAGCTTTGGTCCGGGGACGCAGTATTTT. The encoded protein is CASSFGPGTQYF. This chain links TRBV5-4 with TRBJ2-3; D perhaps matches TRBD2 (5 bases). CDR1 SGHNT and CDR2 YYREEE come from the germline V gene (reference sequence). Trimming took off 2 bases at V and 9 bases at J, with 10 bases between the two ends. CDR3 length equals 12 residues.

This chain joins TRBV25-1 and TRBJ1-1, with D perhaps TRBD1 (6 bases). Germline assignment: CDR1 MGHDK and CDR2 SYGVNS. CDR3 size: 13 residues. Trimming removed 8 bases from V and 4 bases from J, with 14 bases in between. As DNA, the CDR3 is TGTGCCAGCGGATTGACAGGACGCACTGAAGCTTTCTTT. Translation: CASGLTGRTEAFF.

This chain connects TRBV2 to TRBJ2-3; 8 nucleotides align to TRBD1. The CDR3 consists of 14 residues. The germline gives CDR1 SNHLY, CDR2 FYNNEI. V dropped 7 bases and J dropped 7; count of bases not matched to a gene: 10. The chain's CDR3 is CASMGQEITNTQYF. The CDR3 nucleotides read TGTGCCAGCATGGGACAGGAGATTACCAATACGCAGTATTTT.

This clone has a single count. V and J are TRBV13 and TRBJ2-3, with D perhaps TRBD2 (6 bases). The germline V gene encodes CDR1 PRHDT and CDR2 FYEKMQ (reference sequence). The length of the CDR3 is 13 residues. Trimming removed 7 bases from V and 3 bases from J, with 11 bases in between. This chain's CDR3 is CASTGGGTDTQYF. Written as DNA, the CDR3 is TGTGCCAGCACCGGGGGTGGGACAGATACGCAGTATTTT.

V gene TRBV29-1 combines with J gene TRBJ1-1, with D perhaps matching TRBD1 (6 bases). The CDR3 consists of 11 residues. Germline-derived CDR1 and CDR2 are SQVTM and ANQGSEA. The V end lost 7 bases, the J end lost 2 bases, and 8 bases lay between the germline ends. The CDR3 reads CSGGHNTEAFF. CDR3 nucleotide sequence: TGCAGCGGGGGACACAACACTGAAGCTTTCTTT. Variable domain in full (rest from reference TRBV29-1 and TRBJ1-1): SAVISQKPSRDICQRGTSLTIQCQVDSQVTMMFWYRQQPGQSLTLIATANQGSEATYESGFVIDKFPISRPNLTFSTLTVSNMSPEDSSIYLCSGGHNTEAFFGQGTRLTVV.

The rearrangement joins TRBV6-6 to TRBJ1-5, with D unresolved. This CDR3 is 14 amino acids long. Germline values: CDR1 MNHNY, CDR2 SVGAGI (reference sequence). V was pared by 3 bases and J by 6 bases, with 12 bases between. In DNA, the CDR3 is TGTGCCAGCAGTTATGAGGGTACGCGTCAGCCCCAGCATTTT. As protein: CASSYEGTRQPQHF.

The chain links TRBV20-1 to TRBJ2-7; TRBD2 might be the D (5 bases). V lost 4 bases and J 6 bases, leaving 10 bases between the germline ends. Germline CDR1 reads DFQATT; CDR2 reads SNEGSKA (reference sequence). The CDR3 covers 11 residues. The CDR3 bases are TGCAGTGCTACCGGAGGCGGCGAGCAGTACTTC. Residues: CSATGGGEQYF.

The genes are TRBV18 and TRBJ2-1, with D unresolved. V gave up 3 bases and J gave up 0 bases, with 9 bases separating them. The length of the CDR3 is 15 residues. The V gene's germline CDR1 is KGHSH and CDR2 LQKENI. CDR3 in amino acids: CASSPAPSSYNEQFF. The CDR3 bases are TGTGCCAGCTCACCTGCGCCAAGCTCCTACAATGAGCAGTTCTTC.

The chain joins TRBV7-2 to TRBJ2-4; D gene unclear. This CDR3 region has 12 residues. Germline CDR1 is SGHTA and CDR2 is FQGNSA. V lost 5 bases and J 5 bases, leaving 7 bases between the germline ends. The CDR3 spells CASSREENIQYF. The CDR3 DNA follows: TGTGCCAGCAGCCGAGAGGAAAACATTCAGTACTTC.

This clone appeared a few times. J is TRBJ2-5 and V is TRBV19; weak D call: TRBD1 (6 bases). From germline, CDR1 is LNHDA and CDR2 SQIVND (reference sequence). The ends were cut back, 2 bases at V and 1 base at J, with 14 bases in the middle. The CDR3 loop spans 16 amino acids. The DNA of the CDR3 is TGTGCCAGTAGTATAATGTACAGGGCCTCCCAAGAGACCCAGTACTTC. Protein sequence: CASSIMYRASQETQYF.

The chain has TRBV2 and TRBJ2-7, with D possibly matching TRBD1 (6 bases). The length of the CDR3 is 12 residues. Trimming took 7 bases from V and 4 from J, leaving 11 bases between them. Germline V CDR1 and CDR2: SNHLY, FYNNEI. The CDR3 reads CASNHRVYEQYF. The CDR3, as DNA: TGTGCCAGCAACCACAGGGTTTACGAGCAGTACTTC.

This chain's CDR3 is CASSFTKTTYNEQFF. In DNA form, the CDR3 reads TGTGCCAGCAGCTTCACTAAGACCACCTACAATGAGCAGTTCTTC. This chain links TRBV5-6 with TRBJ2-1; D is undetermined. The V gene's germline CDR1 is SGHDT and CDR2 YYEEEE. This CDR3 is built from 15 residues. V was cut by 2 bases and J by 2 bases, with 11 bases left in between.

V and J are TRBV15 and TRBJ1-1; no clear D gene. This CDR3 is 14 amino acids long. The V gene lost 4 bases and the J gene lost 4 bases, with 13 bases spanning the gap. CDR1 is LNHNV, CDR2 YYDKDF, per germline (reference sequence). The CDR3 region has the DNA TGTGCCACCAGCATAGGACTCACCGTCACTGAAGCTTTCTTT. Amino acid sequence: CATSIGLTVTEAFF.

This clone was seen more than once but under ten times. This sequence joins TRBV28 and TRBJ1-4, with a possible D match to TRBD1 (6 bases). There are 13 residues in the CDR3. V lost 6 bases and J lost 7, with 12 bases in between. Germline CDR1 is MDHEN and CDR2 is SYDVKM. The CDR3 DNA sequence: TGTGCCAGCAGAAGGACAGAGAGTGAAAAACTGTTTTTT. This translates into CASRRTESEKLFF.

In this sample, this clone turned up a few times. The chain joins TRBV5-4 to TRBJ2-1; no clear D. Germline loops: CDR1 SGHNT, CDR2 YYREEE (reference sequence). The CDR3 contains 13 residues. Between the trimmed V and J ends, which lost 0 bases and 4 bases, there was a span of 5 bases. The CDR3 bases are TGTGCCAGCAGCTTGGACGGGTACAATGAGCAGTTCTTC. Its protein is CASSLDGYNEQFF. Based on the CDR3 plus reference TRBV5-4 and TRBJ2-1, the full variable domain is ETGVTQSPTHLIKTRGQQVTLRCSSQSGHNTVSWYQQALGQGPQFIFQYYREEENGRGNFPPRFSGLQFPNYSSELNVNALELDDSALYLCASSLDGYNEQFFGPGTRLTVL.

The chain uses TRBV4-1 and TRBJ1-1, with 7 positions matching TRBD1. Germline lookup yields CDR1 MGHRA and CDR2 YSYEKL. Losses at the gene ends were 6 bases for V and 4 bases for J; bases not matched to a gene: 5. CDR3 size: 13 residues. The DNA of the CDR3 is TGCGCCAGCAGTCATACAGGGGCCACTGAAGCTTTCTTT. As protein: CASSHTGATEAFF.